Given below is one T cell receptor beta chain in context. Profiled with immunoSEQ multiplex PCR; TCRdb holds only in-frame clones, not every one. The repertoire includes approximately 76,000 clones, approximately 85% of them detected once, and approximately 0.6% sits in the top ten. This sample was taken from a study of OX40 agonist ivuxolimab in advanced cancers. CDR1 and CDR2 from the germline V gene are MNHNS and SASEGT. This CDR3 is built from 13 residues. Trimming pared 4 bases from V and 7 bases from J, leaving 10 bases between. The chain joins TRBV6-1 to TRBJ2-2; D gene uncertain. Sequenced material: CD4+ or CD8+ T cells sorted from blood, taken in a trial of the OX40 agonist ivuxolimab. The source of this sequence is an adult with an advanced solid tumor such as melanoma, head and neck, liver or kidney cancer. CDR3 residues: CASSGHPGGELFF. CDR3 in DNA: TGTGCCAGCAGTGGCCACCCTGGCGGGGAGCTGTTTTTT.